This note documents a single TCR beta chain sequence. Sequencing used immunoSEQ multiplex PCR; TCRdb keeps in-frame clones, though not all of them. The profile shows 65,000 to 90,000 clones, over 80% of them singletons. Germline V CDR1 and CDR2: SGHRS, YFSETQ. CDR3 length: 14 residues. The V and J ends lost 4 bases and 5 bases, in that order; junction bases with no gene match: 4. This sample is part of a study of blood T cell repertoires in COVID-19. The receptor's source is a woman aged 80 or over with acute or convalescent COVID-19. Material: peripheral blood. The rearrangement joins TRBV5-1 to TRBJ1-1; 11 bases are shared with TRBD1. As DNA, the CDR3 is TGCGCCAGCAGCCCCGGGACAGGGGGTACTGAAGCTTTCTTT. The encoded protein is CASSPGTGGTEAFF.